Listed below are T cell receptor beta chains from one sample, sequenced in a study of blood T cell repertoires in COVID-19. The repertoire was sequenced with immunoSEQ multiplex PCR; TCRdb's copy has only in-frame clones and lacks some. The data hold more than 95,000 clones, with about nine tenths observed a single time. Sequenced: peripheral blood. The receptor set was obtained from a woman older than 75 in a cohort sampled during active COVID-19. Each CDR3 is given with its conserved first and last residue. Each record gives: CDR3 protein, CDR3 DNA, clone size, V gene, J gene, D gene. D genes are given only for firm matches. The size of a clone is reported for some rows only, either as once, few or many, or as a class for expanded clones.

CDR3 protein: CASSGQPGRITSTSNTGELFF; CDR3 DNA: TGTGCCAGCAGCGGACAGCCGGGACGGATTACCTCCACCTCGAACACCGGGGAGCTGTTTTTT; clone size: once; V gene: TRBV6-6; J gene: TRBJ2-2; D gene: NA
CDR3 protein: CASSVAYSGANVLTF; CDR3 DNA: TGTGCCAGCAGCGTAGCTTACTCTGGGGCCAACGTCCTGACTTTC; clone size: NA; V gene: TRBV9; J gene: TRBJ2-6; D gene: NA
CDR3 protein: CASSEPDRAEFF; CDR3 DNA: TGTGCCAGCAGTGAACCTGACAGGGCGGAGTTCTTC; clone size: few; V gene: TRBV28; J gene: TRBJ2-1; D gene: TRBD1
CDR3 protein: CASTSGGTEAFF; CDR3 DNA: TGTGCCAGCACCTCGGGGGGCACTGAAGCTTTCTTT; clone size: NA; V gene: TRBV3-1/TRBV3-2; J gene: TRBJ1-1; D gene: NA
CDR3 protein: CASVASGGVPGTQYF; CDR3 DNA: TGTGCCAGCGTGGCTAGCGGGGGGGTGCCAGGTACGCAGTATTTT; clone size: NA; V gene: TRBV27; J gene: TRBJ2-3; D gene: TRBD2
CDR3 protein: CASSPGTKRVAGGPYEQYF; CDR3 DNA: TGTGCCAGCAGTCCCGGGACAAAGAGGGTAGCGGGAGGGCCCTACGAGCAGTACTTC; clone size: NA; V gene: TRBV28; J gene: TRBJ2-7; D gene: TRBD2
CDR3 protein: CASSVERGLTDTQYF; CDR3 DNA: TGTGCCAGCAGCGTAGAGCGGGGTCTCACAGATACGCAGTATTTT; clone size: NA; V gene: TRBV9; J gene: TRBJ2-3; D gene: TRBD2
CDR3 protein: CASSFREFNEQFF; CDR3 DNA: TGTGCCAGCAGTTTCCGGGAATTCAATGAGCAGTTCTTC; clone size: NA; V gene: TRBV12-3/TRBV12-4; J gene: TRBJ2-1; D gene: NA
CDR3 protein: CATSRALEPQHF; CDR3 DNA: TGTGCCACCAGCAGAGCATTAGAGCCCCAGCATTTT; clone size: NA; V gene: TRBV15; J gene: TRBJ1-5; D gene: NA
CDR3 protein: CAISDGGATDTGELFF; CDR3 DNA: TGTGCCATCAGTGACGGCGGAGCGACAGACACCGGGGAGCTGTTTTTT; clone size: NA; V gene: TRBV10-3; J gene: TRBJ2-2; D gene: NA
CDR3 protein: CASSDDRSSYEQYF; CDR3 DNA: TGTGCCAGCAGCGACGACAGGAGCTCCTACGAGCAGTACTTC; clone size: NA; V gene: TRBV13; J gene: TRBJ2-7; D gene: NA
CDR3 protein: CASSPPRGNTGELFF; CDR3 DNA: TGTGCCAGCTCACCACCGCGGGGGAACACCGGGGAGCTGTTTTTT; clone size: NA; V gene: TRBV18; J gene: TRBJ2-2; D gene: NA
CDR3 protein: CASSLEVGASNNEQFF; CDR3 DNA: TGTGCCAGCAGCTTAGAGGTGGGAGCTTCCAACAATGAGCAGTTCTTC; clone size: NA; V gene: TRBV11-3; J gene: TRBJ2-1; D gene: NA
CDR3 protein: CASSRGTGGRYEQYF; CDR3 DNA: TGTGCCAGCAGCAGAGGGACAGGGGGCCGGTACGAGCAGTACTTC; clone size: NA; V gene: TRBV7-2; J gene: TRBJ2-7; D gene: TRBD1
CDR3 protein: CASSPPSGGNAETQYF; CDR3 DNA: TGTGCCAGCTCACCACCGTCGGGGGGGAACGCGGAGACCCAGTACTTC; clone size: NA; V gene: TRBV18; J gene: TRBJ2-5; D gene: TRBD2
CDR3 protein: CATSRGTYEQYF; CDR3 DNA: TGTGCCACCAGCAGAGGTACCTACGAGCAGTACTTC; clone size: NA; V gene: TRBV15; J gene: TRBJ2-7; D gene: NA
CDR3 protein: CASSPMRETQYF; CDR3 DNA: TGTGCCAGCTCACCAATGAGGGAGACCCAGTACTTC; clone size: NA; V gene: TRBV18; J gene: TRBJ2-5; D gene: NA
CDR3 protein: CASRLRPGQGGGSPLHF; CDR3 DNA: TGTGCCAGCAGACTGCGCCCGGGACAGGGCGGCGGATCACCCCTCCACTTT; clone size: NA; V gene: TRBV27; J gene: TRBJ1-6; D gene: TRBD1
CDR3 protein: CASRQTSGIGPDTQYF; CDR3 DNA: TGTGCCAGCAGACAAACTAGCGGGATCGGCCCAGATACGCAGTATTTT; clone size: NA; V gene: TRBV14; J gene: TRBJ2-3; D gene: TRBD2
CDR3 protein: CASSQLAGSGFANEQFF; CDR3 DNA: TGTGCCAGCAGCCAACTAGCGGGATCGGGGTTCGCCAATGAGCAGTTCTTC; clone size: NA; V gene: TRBV4-2; J gene: TRBJ2-1; D gene: TRBD2
CDR3 protein: CASSFQGAPELFF; CDR3 DNA: TGTGCCAGCAGCTTCCAGGGGGCGCCGGAGCTGTTTTTT; clone size: NA; V gene: TRBV7-2; J gene: TRBJ2-2; D gene: TRBD1
CDR3 protein: CASSPSSTFTDTQYF; CDR3 DNA: TGCGCCAGCAGCCCTAGTAGTACCTTCACAGATACGCAGTATTTT; clone size: NA; V gene: TRBV4-1; J gene: TRBJ2-3; D gene: NA
CDR3 protein: CASSQTSSKETQYF; CDR3 DNA: TGTGCCAGCAGCCAGACTAGCAGTAAAGAGACCCAGTACTTC; clone size: NA; V gene: TRBV3-1/TRBV3-2; J gene: TRBJ2-5; D gene: TRBD2
CDR3 protein: CASSIGRGEGYTF; CDR3 DNA: TGTGCCAGCAGTATCGGGCGGGGAGAGGGCTACACCTTC; clone size: NA; V gene: TRBV2; J gene: TRBJ1-2; D gene: NA
CDR3 protein: CASSSPDRGYEQYF; CDR3 DNA: TGTGCCAGCAGCTCTCCGGACAGGGGGTACGAGCAGTACTTC; clone size: once; V gene: TRBV7-9; J gene: TRBJ2-7; D gene: TRBD1
CDR3 protein: CATSRGRTLSTDTQYF; CDR3 DNA: TGTGCCACCAGCAGAGGCAGGACACTTAGCACAGATACGCAGTATTTT; clone size: once; V gene: TRBV15; J gene: TRBJ2-3; D gene: NA
CDR3 protein: CASSLLAASTDTQYF; CDR3 DNA: TGTGCCAGCAGCTTACTAGCGGCTAGCACAGATACGCAGTATTTT; clone size: NA; V gene: TRBV2; J gene: TRBJ2-3; D gene: TRBD2
CDR3 protein: CASSFQQHEQYF; CDR3 DNA: TGTGCCAGCAGCTTCCAACAACACGAGCAGTACTTC; clone size: NA; V gene: TRBV11-2; J gene: TRBJ2-7; D gene: NA
CDR3 protein: CASSPIQGVQETQYF; CDR3 DNA: TGTGCCAGCTCACCAATACAGGGGGTTCAAGAGACCCAGTACTTC; clone size: NA; V gene: TRBV18; J gene: TRBJ2-5; D gene: TRBD1
CDR3 protein: CAWKGGTNTEAFF; CDR3 DNA: TGTGCCTGGAAGGGGGGGACCAACACTGAAGCTTTCTTT; clone size: NA; V gene: TRBV30; J gene: TRBJ1-1; D gene: NA
CDR3 protein: CASSVDDSNYGYTF; CDR3 DNA: TGTGCCAGCAGCGTCGACGACAGTAACTATGGCTACACCTTC; clone size: NA; V gene: TRBV9; J gene: TRBJ1-2; D gene: NA
CDR3 protein: CVSEREPSGNEQFF; CDR3 DNA: TGTGTCTCTGAGCGGGAGCCGTCTGGGAATGAGCAGTTCTTC; clone size: once; V gene: TRBV28; J gene: TRBJ2-1; D gene: TRBD2
CDR3 protein: CASSPPAGGLNEQFF; CDR3 DNA: TGTGCCAGCTCACCGCCAGCGGGAGGGCTTAATGAGCAGTTCTTC; clone size: few; V gene: TRBV18; J gene: TRBJ2-1; D gene: TRBD2
CDR3 protein: CASSLDRDNTEAFF; CDR3 DNA: TGTGCCAGCAGCTTGGACAGGGATAACACTGAAGCTTTCTTT; clone size: NA; V gene: TRBV7-2; J gene: TRBJ1-1; D gene: TRBD1
CDR3 protein: CASSGRVYTEKLFF; CDR3 DNA: TGTGCCAGTAGTGGTCGGGTTTACACTGAAAAACTGTTTTTT; clone size: once; V gene: TRBV19; J gene: TRBJ1-4; D gene: NA
CDR3 protein: CAISDPGQGQGYTF; CDR3 DNA: TGTGCCATCAGTGACCCGGGACAGGGCCAAGGCTACACCTTC; clone size: NA; V gene: TRBV10-3; J gene: TRBJ1-2; D gene: TRBD1
CDR3 protein: CASSLGLTSGIGQYF; CDR3 DNA: TGTGCCAGCAGCTTAGGGCTGACTAGCGGGATAGGGCAGTACTTC; clone size: NA; V gene: TRBV7-2; J gene: TRBJ2-7; D gene: TRBD2
CDR3 protein: CASFRSQNTEAFF; CDR3 DNA: TGTGCCTCCTTCCGTAGCCAGAACACTGAAGCTTTCTTT; clone size: NA; V gene: TRBV6-5; J gene: TRBJ1-1; D gene: NA
CDR3 protein: CASSMGLVVLGNEQFF; CDR3 DNA: TGTGCCAGCAGCATGGGACTAGTGGTACTAGGCAATGAGCAGTTCTTC; clone size: NA; V gene: TRBV7-9; J gene: TRBJ2-1; D gene: TRBD2
CDR3 protein: CASSRPGGEQYF; CDR3 DNA: TGTGCCAGCAGTCGACCCGGGGGGGAGCAGTACTTC; clone size: NA; V gene: TRBV6-5; J gene: TRBJ2-7; D gene: TRBD2
CDR3 protein: CASSPMGSGPTDTQYF; CDR3 DNA: TGTGCCAGCAGCCCCATGGGTAGCGGGCCCACAGATACGCAGTATTTT; clone size: NA; V gene: TRBV7-9; J gene: TRBJ2-3; D gene: TRBD2
CDR3 protein: CAISGRDSYEQYF; CDR3 DNA: TGTGCCATCAGTGGAAGGGACTCCTACGAGCAGTACTTC; clone size: NA; V gene: TRBV10-3; J gene: TRBJ2-7; D gene: NA
CDR3 protein: CASSRIQRGKNEQFF; CDR3 DNA: TGTGCCAGTAGCCGCATCCAGCGGGGTAAGAATGAGCAGTTCTTC; clone size: NA; V gene: TRBV19; J gene: TRBJ2-1; D gene: TRBD2
CDR3 protein: CASSNSGGLNEQFF; CDR3 DNA: TGCGCCAGCAGCAATAGCGGGGGACTCAATGAGCAGTTCTTC; clone size: NA; V gene: TRBV5-1; J gene: TRBJ2-1; D gene: TRBD2
CDR3 protein: CASSYSGQFNQPQHF; CDR3 DNA: TGTGCCAGCAGTTACTCTGGACAGTTCAATCAGCCCCAGCATTTT; clone size: few; V gene: TRBV6-6; J gene: TRBJ1-5; D gene: NA